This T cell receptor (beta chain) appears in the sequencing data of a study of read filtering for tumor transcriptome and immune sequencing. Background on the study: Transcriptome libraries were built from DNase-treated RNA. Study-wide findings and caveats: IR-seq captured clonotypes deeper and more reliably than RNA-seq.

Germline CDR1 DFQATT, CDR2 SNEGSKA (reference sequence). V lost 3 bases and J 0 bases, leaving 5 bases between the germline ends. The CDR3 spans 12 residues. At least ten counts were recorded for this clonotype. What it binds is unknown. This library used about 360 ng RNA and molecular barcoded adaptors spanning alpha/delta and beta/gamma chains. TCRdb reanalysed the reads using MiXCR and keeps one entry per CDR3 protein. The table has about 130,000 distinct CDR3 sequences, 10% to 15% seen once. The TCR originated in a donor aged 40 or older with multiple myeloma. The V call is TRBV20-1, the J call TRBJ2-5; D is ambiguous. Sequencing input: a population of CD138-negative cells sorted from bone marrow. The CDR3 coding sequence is TGCAGTGCTAGCACATACCAAGAGACCCAGTACTTC. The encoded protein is CSASTYQETQYF.